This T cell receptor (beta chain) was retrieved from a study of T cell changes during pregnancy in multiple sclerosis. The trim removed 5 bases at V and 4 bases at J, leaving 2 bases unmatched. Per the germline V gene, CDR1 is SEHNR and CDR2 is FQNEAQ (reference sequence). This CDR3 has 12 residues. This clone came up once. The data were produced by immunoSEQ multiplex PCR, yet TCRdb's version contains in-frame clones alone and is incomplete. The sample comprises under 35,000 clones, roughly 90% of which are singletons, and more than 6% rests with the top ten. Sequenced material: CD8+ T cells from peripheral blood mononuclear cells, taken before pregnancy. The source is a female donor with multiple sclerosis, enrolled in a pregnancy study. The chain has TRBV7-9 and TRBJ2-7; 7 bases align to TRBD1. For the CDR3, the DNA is TGTGCCAGCAGCGGGACAGATTACGAGCAGTACTTC. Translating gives CASSGTDYEQYF.